The present T cell receptor beta chain was sequenced within a study of T cells after yellow fever vaccination (dated by TCRdb to the late 2010s). Describing the broader study: The SMART-Seq v4 Ultra Low Input RNA kit was used to prepare libraries from fractions with low cell numbers. To follow T-cell clones before and after both primary and booster YFV17D yellow fever vaccination, bulk TCR alpha and beta repertoires underwent longitudinal sequencing. The cohort comprised two healthy male donors, one aged 18 to 30 and one aged 30 to 40 years. Blood was collected at multiple timepoints before and after primary and secondary immunization, and bulk PBMC replicates and cell subsets were isolated. What the work shows at the level of the full study, not this receptor alone: Because abundant contaminating clonotypes from the bulk population could be contained in FACS-sorted repertoires, computational filtering was required. Only two donors were included in the study, so the extent to which the findings can be generalized is limited. A small share of clonotypes was detected in both CD4 and CD8 compartments, with the overlap likely arising from convergent recombination. After the booster, most of the clones that had expanded following primary vaccination were detected again (about 95% of CD4 and 80% to 90% of CD8), which suggests that memory was broadly maintained. Compared with the primary T-cell response, the secondary T-cell response was weaker but faster, peaking on day 5 rather than day 15.

TCR cDNA was made using 5'RACE template switching, a step that added a universal primer site and unique molecular identifiers. Priming of cDNA synthesis was performed from both the TCR alpha and TCR beta constant segments. Library amplification used two PCR steps, and the second PCR step added sample barcodes and sequencing adapters. Sequencing of libraries was performed on Illumina HiSeq 2500 (2x100 bp) or NovaSeq (2x150 bp). Processing in the source paper ran as follows. Demultiplexing of reads and collapsing into UMI consensus sequences were performed with MIGEC, and V(D)J alignment was carried out with MiXCR. Clonotypes responding to the vaccine were identified with edgeR on replicate PBMC samples, with the criteria of FDR below 0.01 and a log2 fold change above 5 up to day 15. Each bulk clonotype received a CD4 or CD8 identity based on whether the sequenced CD4 or CD8 repertoire contained that clonotype at higher abundance. Using fastp trimming at Q25 and MiXCR clonotype assembly, TCRdb reanalyzed the public sequencing data and kept in-frame beta chains. Identical CDR3 proteins give one entry, which carries the most common genes and DNA. These V and J calls derive from TCRdb rather than the authors' analysis. A total of 500,000 to 650,000 distinct CDR3 sequences appear in this sample, 17% of them only once. In total, the top ten clones hold 15% to 20% of the sample.

Read against the paper, the sample's treatment or condition label means: live attenuated yellow fever vaccine strain. At each blood-draw timepoint, two biological replicates of bulk PBMCs were collected. PBMCs were isolated from peripheral blood using a standard Ficoll-Paque protocol. TriZol was used to extract RNA from bulk PBMCs, CD4 and CD8 fractions, and dextramer-positive and dextramer-negative fractions. Worth noting for this clonotype: Its target antigen remains unknown. Within one base of it there is no much larger clone, and no base qualities were kept.

V loses 1 base, J loses 4 bases, and the germline ends lie 7 bases apart. Measured from the cysteine to the phenylalanine, the CDR3 is 13 residues long. Solely the CDR3 DNA is kept, with 39 bases framed from the first base. CDR1 is given as LNHNV and CDR2 as YYDKDF, both from the germline V gene (reference sequence). Sequencing was performed on PBMCs, taken 5 days after the first yellow fever vaccination. The V gene is TRBV15 and the J gene is TRBJ2-5; the D segment could be TRBD2, given 5 matching bases. The TCR comes from a man aged 18 to 29 who received the YFV17D yellow fever vaccine. The nucleotide sequence is TGTGCCACCAGCAGAGGTCGGGGAGAGACCCAGTACTTC. The encoded protein is CATSRGRGETQYF.